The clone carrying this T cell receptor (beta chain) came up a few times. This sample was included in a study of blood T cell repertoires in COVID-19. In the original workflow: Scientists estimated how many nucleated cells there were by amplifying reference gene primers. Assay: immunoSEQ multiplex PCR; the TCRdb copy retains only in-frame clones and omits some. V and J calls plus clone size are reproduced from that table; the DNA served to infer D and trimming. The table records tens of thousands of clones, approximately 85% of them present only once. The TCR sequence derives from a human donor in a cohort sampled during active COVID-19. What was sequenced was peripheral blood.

CDR3 sequence: CSASWEGLEPRQFF. CDR3 in DNA: TGCAGTGCTAGTTGGGAAGGACTCGAACCCAGGCAGTTCTTC. The chain links TRBV20-1 to TRBJ2-1; possible D gene TRBD2, 5 bases. The CDR3 is made up of 14 amino acids. Trimming shortened V by 3 bases and J by 12 bases, and 21 bases separated the two germline ends. The germline gives CDR1 DFQATT, CDR2 SNEGSKA (reference sequence).